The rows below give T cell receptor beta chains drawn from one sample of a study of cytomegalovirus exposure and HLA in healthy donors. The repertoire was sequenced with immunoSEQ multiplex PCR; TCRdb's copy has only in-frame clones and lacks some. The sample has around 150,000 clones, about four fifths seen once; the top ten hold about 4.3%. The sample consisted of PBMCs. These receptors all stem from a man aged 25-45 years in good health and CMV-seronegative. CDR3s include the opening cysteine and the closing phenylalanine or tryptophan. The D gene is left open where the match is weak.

CDR3: CASTARQAPDTGELFF
V: TRBV9
D: NA
length: 16
J: TRBJ2-2

CDR3: CASRSLEEPGGTGELFF
V: TRBV7-9
D: TRBD1
length: 17
J: TRBJ2-2

CDR3: CASSLTGGTNQPQHF
V: TRBV7-2
D: TRBD1
length: 15
J: TRBJ1-5

CDR3: CASSQDAVQGRSMNTEAFF
V: TRBV4-3
D: NA
length: 19
J: TRBJ1-1

CDR3: CASCPTGYHEQYF
V: TRBV6-5
D: NA
length: 13
J: TRBJ2-7

CDR3: CASRHPKTDSPNKLHF
V: TRBV12-2
D: NA
length: 16
J: TRBJ1-6

CDR3: CASSFGTEGAQYF
V: TRBV5-1
D: TRBD1
length: 13
J: TRBJ2-5

CDR3: CASSPTLLQPQHF
V: TRBV28
D: NA
length: 13
J: TRBJ1-5

CDR3: CASSKGRLLLTSYGGLAGKGEQYF
V: TRBV21-1
D: NA
length: 24
J: TRBJ2-7

CDR3: CASEKRGLAGGPKTDEQFF
V: TRBV21-1
D: NA
length: 19
J: TRBJ2-1

CDR3: CASSALPSATTDTQYF
V: TRBV9
D: NA
length: 16
J: TRBJ2-3

CDR3: CASTPPETVYNEQFF
V: TRBV28
D: NA
length: 15
J: TRBJ2-1

CDR3: CASSSSGGWDSPLHF
V: TRBV28
D: NA
length: 15
J: TRBJ1-6

CDR3: CASSMSGWEQPQHF
V: TRBV19
D: NA
length: 14
J: TRBJ1-5

CDR3: CASSLQGDRRETQYF
V: TRBV7-8
D: NA
length: 15
J: TRBJ2-5

CDR3: CSSNQEAGGINYGYTF
V: TRBV7-9
D: TRBD1
length: 16
J: TRBJ1-2